This TCR beta chain emerged from a study of shared clonotypes between healthy human individuals. Overall study findings and caveats: Rarefaction exposed incomplete sorted-subset sequencing despite large depth. Among non-shared clonotypes, generation probabilities were lower than among those shared by all four donors.

Terminally differentiated effector memory CD45RA+ cells were left out of the naive CD8 fraction, which was CD45RO-negative and positively selected for CCR7. The assay was carried out at the deep level. Sequenced by immunoSEQ multiplex PCR; TCRdb stores in-frame clones only, minus some. Of about 2.1 million clones listed, roughly 91% are singletons. Notes on this clone: Its antigen is as yet unknown.

This CDR3 spans 13 amino acids. From germline, CDR1 is SGDLS and CDR2 YYNGEE. V was cut by 3 bases and J by 5 bases, with 12 bases left in between. The sequencing input was naive CD8+ T cells from PBMCs. V and J are TRBV9 and TRBJ2-7, with D unresolved. The source is a man between 18 and 35 years old in good health. Some clones in this sample may be carry-over from other donors' samples. The CDR3 sequence is CASSAGSFDEQYF. For the CDR3, the DNA is TGTGCCAGCAGCGCCGGCTCTTTCGACGAGCAGTACTTC.